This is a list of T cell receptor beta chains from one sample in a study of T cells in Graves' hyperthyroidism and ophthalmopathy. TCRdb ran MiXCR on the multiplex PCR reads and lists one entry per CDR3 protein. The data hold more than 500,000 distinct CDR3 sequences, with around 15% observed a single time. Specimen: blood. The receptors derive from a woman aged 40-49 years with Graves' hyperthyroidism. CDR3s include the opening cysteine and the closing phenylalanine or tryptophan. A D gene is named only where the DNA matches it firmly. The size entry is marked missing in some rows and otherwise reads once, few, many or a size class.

CASSESSTDTQYF | TGCGCCAGCAGTGAGTCTAGCACAGATACGCAGTATTTT | TRBV10-1 | - | many | TRBJ2-3
CASSVAPEEPQHF | TGTGCCAGCAGCGTAGCTCCGGAGGAGCCCCAGCATTTT | TRBV9 | - | few | TRBJ1-5
CASSMGGSQPQHF | TGTGCCAGTAGTATGGGGGGCTCTCAGCCCCAGCATTTT | TRBV19 | - | few | TRBJ1-5
CASSLGAGNTGELFF | TGTGCCAGCAGCTTAGGGGCGGGGAACACCGGGGAGCTGTTTTTT | TRBV7-9 | - | many | TRBJ2-2
CASSLGDYSYEQYF | TGTGCCAGCAGCTTAGGGGACTACTCCTACGAGCAGTACTTC | TRBV7-8 | TRBD2 | many | TRBJ2-7
CASQRSGTYNEQFF | TGTGCCAGCCAACGGAGCGGAACCTACAATGAGCAGTTCTTC | TRBV28 | - | many | TRBJ2-1
CAWNGLAAEHNEQFF | TGTGCCTGGAATGGACTAGCGGCAGAACACAATGAGCAGTTCTTC | TRBV30 | TRBD2 | many | TRBJ2-1
CASSPRQLPYGYTF | TGTGCCAGTAGTCCACGACAGCTCCCCTATGGCTACACCTTC | TRBV19 | - | - | TRBJ1-2
CASSYDFGQGANGNTIYF | TGTGCCAGCAGTTACGATTTTGGACAGGGGGCTAACGGAAACACCATATATTTT | TRBV6-5 | TRBD1 | - | TRBJ1-3
CASIASILAERPKETQYF | TGTGCCAGCATCGCGAGTATACTAGCGGAACGACCCAAAGAGACCCAGTACTTC | TRBV5-6 | TRBD2 | few | TRBJ2-5
CASSFEGLFSNQPQHF | TGTGCCAGCAGTTTTGAAGGTCTATTTAGCAATCAGCCCCAGCATTTT | TRBV12-3/TRBV12-4 | - | many | TRBJ1-5
CASSLSLSDRDHGYTF | TGTGCCAGCAGCTTAAGTCTATCGGACAGGGACCATGGCTACACCTTC | TRBV7-2 | TRBD1 | many | TRBJ1-2
CSARDLAGRRETQYF | TGCAGTGCTAGAGATCTAGCTGGGAGGAGGGAGACCCAGTACTTC | TRBV20-1 | - | - | TRBJ2-5
CASSLRDFYEQYF | TGTGCCAGCAGCTTAAGAGATTTCTACGAGCAGTACTTC | TRBV11-2 | - | few | TRBJ2-7
CAGSLGTSGDNEQFF | TGTGCCGGCAGTTTAGGGACTAGCGGGGACAATGAGCAGTTCTTC | TRBV27 | TRBD2 | - | TRBJ2-1
CATRVTRWGGETQYF | TGTGCCACCAGGGTTACGCGGTGGGGAGGGGAGACCCAGTACTTC | TRBV6-2/TRBV6-3 | TRBD2 | few | TRBJ2-5
CASSKNPSVYEQYF | TGTGCCAGCAGTAAAAATCCCTCGGTTTACGAGCAGTACTTC | TRBV6-1 | - | few | TRBJ2-7
CASSLGQPLGTEAFF | TGTGCCAGCAGCCTAGGACAGCCACTTGGCACTGAAGCTTTCTTT | TRBV5-4 | - | - | TRBJ1-1
CSATRRERQSYNEQFF | TGCAGTGCTACCAGGAGAGAGAGACAAAGCTACAATGAGCAGTTCTTC | TRBV20-1 | - | many | TRBJ2-1
CASSFGRKAGWEQFF | TGTGCCAGCAGCTTTGGTAGGAAAGCGGGGTGGGAGCAGTTCTTC | TRBV11-2 | TRBD2 | once | TRBJ2-1
CASSLREVTEEKLFF | TGCGCCAGCAGCTTGAGGGAGGTTACTGAGGAAAAACTGTTTTTT | TRBV5-1 | - | many | TRBJ1-4
CSVHSGTETQYF | TGCAGCGTCCATAGCGGGACCGAGACCCAGTACTTC | TRBV29-1 | TRBD2 | many | TRBJ2-5
CASRSSTGRRNYGYTF | TGTGCCAGCAGAAGTTCGACAGGGAGAAGGAACTATGGCTACACCTTC | TRBV12-3/TRBV12-4 | TRBD1 | many | TRBJ1-2
CASSRTGETQYF | TGTGCCAGCAGTCGTACAGGGGAGACCCAGTACTTC | TRBV2 | - | many | TRBJ2-5
CASSSRTTGEAFF | TGTGCCAGCAGTTCTCGAACGACAGGGGAAGCTTTCTTT | TRBV28 | TRBD1 | many | TRBJ1-1
CASSLIRGREQYF | TGCGCCAGCAGCTTGATCCGGGGGCGCGAACAGTACTTC | TRBV5-1 | - | - | TRBJ2-7
CASSSTVYQPQHF | TGTGCCAGCAGTTCGACAGTATATCAGCCCCAGCATTTT | TRBV2 | - | many | TRBJ1-5
CASSRQRTSGRVDEQYF | TGTGCCAGCAGCCGCCAAAGGACTAGCGGGAGGGTCGACGAGCAGTACTTC | TRBV28 | TRBD2 | many | TRBJ2-7
CSATGGQVNTEAFF | TGCAGCGCGACAGGGGGCCAGGTGAACACTGAAGCTTTCTTT | TRBV29-1 | TRBD1 | - | TRBJ1-1
CSASLSGEYNEQFF | TGCAGTGCTAGTTTGTCAGGAGAATACAATGAGCAGTTCTTC | TRBV20-1 | - | many | TRBJ2-1
CASGFGVDYEQYF | TGTGCTAGTGGTTTCGGAGTAGACTACGAGCAGTACTTC | TRBV12-5 | - | many | TRBJ2-7
CASKMDRGNTEAFF | TGTGCCTCGAAAATGGACAGGGGGAACACTGAAGCTTTCTTT | TRBV14 | TRBD1 | - | TRBJ1-1
CASSLALGSYEQYF | TGCGCCAGCAGCCTGGCCCTCGGGAGCTACGAGCAGTACTTC | TRBV5-1 | - | many | TRBJ2-7
CASSLGGQPGLAGVGITDTQYF | TGCGCCAGCAGCTTGGGGGGACAACCGGGACTAGCGGGAGTGGGGATCACAGATACGCAGTATTTT | TRBV5-1 | TRBD2 | - | TRBJ2-3
CASSLRQGDFYEQYF | TGTGCCAGCAGTCTCCGACAGGGGGACTTCTACGAGCAGTACTTC | TRBV12-3/TRBV12-4 | TRBD1 | many | TRBJ2-7
CASSPQMDQETQYF | TGTGCCAGCAGCCCCCAAATGGACCAAGAGACCCAGTACTTC | TRBV5-4 | - | - | TRBJ2-5
CASSHNWENTGELFF | TGTGCCAGCAGCCATAACTGGGAGAACACCGGGGAGCTGTTTTTT | TRBV3-1 | - | many | TRBJ2-2